This record covers a single TCR beta chain. This clonotype was detected only a few times. Its antigen target is currently unknown. No base-level quality is on record; no much larger clone is a single base apart. The source of the sample is a study of blood T cells in healthy people across ages (dated by TCRdb to about 2015). For the study in its entirety: In model experiments, template switching captured about one uniquely barcoded TCR beta cDNA molecule for every two T cells. Age-related changes in TCR beta repertoire diversity were measured in the study by deep sequencing normalized with unique cDNA molecular identifiers. Donors were grouped into four age groups: young (average 16 years), middle-aged (roughly 38), aged (around 60) and long-lived (just over 80). To avoid experimental bias, donors of different ages were distributed randomly across sequencing lanes. Two additional independent replicas of 1 million unique cDNA reads from the same blood draw were analyzed for two donors (one aged 18 to 29 and one aged 80 or older).

Summary of the overall study and its limitations: As age increased, observed TCR beta diversity per million T cells dropped in a roughly linear way, and a significant reduction was already evident by age approximately 40. Estimates of total diversity from one million sequenced T cells were regarded as lower bounds and underestimates. Observed TCR beta diversity correlated strongly with the percentage of naive T cells measured by flow cytometry. The long-lived group showed more naive CD4+ T cells, fewer expanded clones and increased TCR diversity than the aged group, suggesting age selection. Since profiling was done on bulk unsorted PBMCs, naive and antigen-experienced compartments could not be conclusively compared. Because donor CMV infection status was unknown, age-related changes in expanded clonotypes were potentially confounded.

Library prep was done by 5' RACE. The run used an Illumina HiSeq 2500. A second PCR of roughly 7 to 12 cycles was performed with a sample-barcoded 5' primer and a J-beta primer mix. Each TCR beta cDNA molecule received a unique molecular identifier from a template-switch 5' adaptor carrying 12 random nucleotides. Each sample yielded at least 2.5 million CDR3-containing paired-end reads. The Mint cDNA synthesis kit, primed by a TRBC-specific oligonucleotide, was used to synthesize first-strand cDNA from all RNA. Following uracil-DNA glycosylase treatment, a first 18-cycle PCR with universal primers M1SS and BC2_uni_R was performed on all cDNA. As for the authors' bioinformatics: For normalization, 1 million high-quality reads, each with a distinct molecular identifier, were randomly selected from each sample. Reads sharing molecular identifiers were discarded rather than binned into consensus sequences. MiTCR, with a Q25 quality threshold and the strictest error-elimination algorithm, was used for CDR3 identification, clonotype clustering and error correction. A nonparametric unseen species model with Euler transformation was used to estimate lower-bound total TCR beta diversity. Starting from the raw public reads, TCRdb applied fastp trimming at Q25, assembled clones with MiXCR and retained in-frame beta chains. Identical CDR3 protein sequences are pooled into one entry, listed with their most common genes and DNA. What appears here as the V and J calls and clone size reflects TCRdb's work, not the paper's. The sample contains 780,000 or so distinct CDR3 sequences, roughly 50% of them found a single time. The ten top clones hold roughly 24% of the sample.

V loses 4 bases of germline sequence and J loses 11 bases, and the interval between the two ends is 14 bases. The CDR3 sequence holds 13 residues, the cysteine and phenylalanine included. CDR3 DNA is the only sequence kept; it has 39 bases, read in frame from the first base. For CDR1 and CDR2, the germline V gene lists KGHDR and SFDVKD. The donors were 40 or so Caucasian individuals from Russia, aged roughly 6 to 100 years, who were systemically healthy. Around 10 milliliters of peripheral blood were collected from each donor into EDTA-treated Vacutainer tubes. PBMCs were isolated by Ficoll-Paque density-gradient centrifugation, with at least 6 million obtained per sample. Trizol reagent was used to extract total RNA from PBMCs, with at least 6 micrograms per sample. Naive CD45RAhigh/CD27high T cell percentages were measured by flow cytometry on a PBMC aliquot from every donor.

The rearrangement combines TRBV24-1 with TRBJ2-4; a confident D gene designation cannot be given. The sequencing input was blood. This TCR was sampled from a man in his forties in good health. The DNA is as follows: TGTGCCACCAGTGACCCCGGGTCAACCCTTCAGTACTTC. Its translation is CATSDPGSTLQYF.